A selection of T cell receptor beta chains follows, all from one sample in a study of cytotoxic CD8 clonotypes in ibrutinib-treated CLL. Profiled with immunoSEQ multiplex PCR; TCRdb holds only in-frame clones, not every one. This sample has 45,000 or so clones, with nearly 70% found just once. Sample: PBMCs, taken after 12 months of ibrutinib treatment. The origin of the receptors is a human donor with chronic lymphocytic leukemia. The CDR3 runs from the conserved cysteine through the conserved F or W. The D gene is left open where the match is weak. Rows may omit the clone size; those that give it use once, few, many or a size class.

CAWSVGTGLRGYGYTF	TGTGCCTGGAGTGTAGGAACGGGCCTGAGGGGCTATGGCTACACCTTC	TRBV30	once	TRBJ1-2	.
CATSSALESGERVTQYF	TGTGCCACCAGCAGTGCCCTTGAATCGGGGGAGCGTGTGACCCAGTACTTC	TRBV15	.	TRBJ2-5	.
CASSSSLNTEAFF	TGTGCCAGCAGCAGCAGCCTGAACACTGAAGCTTTCTTT	TRBV14	once	TRBJ1-1	.
CASRDDNNNLPLVAETQYF	TGCGCCAGCAGAGACGACAATAACAACCTCCCGCTAGTTGCAGAGACCCAGTACTTC	TRBV10-2	.	TRBJ2-5	.
CASSLQGLNTEAFF	TGTGCCAGCAGTTTACAGGGGCTGAACACTGAAGCTTTCTTT	TRBV27	once	TRBJ1-1	.
CSVATSGPTSYEQYF	TGCAGCGTTGCAACTTCTGGACCAACCTCCTACGAGCAGTACTTC	TRBV29-1	.	TRBJ2-7	.
CASSPRSQVTQYF	TGTGCCAGCTCACCGAGGTCTCAAGTGACCCAGTACTTC	TRBV18	once	TRBJ2-5	.
CASSLVGGVYGYTF	TGTGCCAGCAGCTTAGTTGGTGGCGTCTATGGCTACACCTTC	TRBV7-2	once	TRBJ1-2	.
CASSDPLAGGPYTQYF	TGTGCCAGCAGTGACCCCCTAGCGGGAGGGCCGTATACGCAGTATTTT	TRBV6-1	.	TRBJ2-3	TRBD2
CASSWGQGDQPQHF	TGTGCCAGCAGTTGGGGACAGGGGGACCAACCCCAGCATTTT	TRBV6-6	.	TRBJ1-5	TRBD1
CASSYTGDIYEQYF	TGTGCCAGTAGTTATACAGGAGACATCTACGAGCAGTACTTC	TRBV19	.	TRBJ2-7	.